The 18 T cell receptor beta chains below were found in one sample sequenced in a study of neurological immune-mediated disorders (dated by TCRdb to between 2018 and 2021). The time point label on this specimen signifies: longitudinal time-point 1 (baseline). The library was made by 5' RACE. For sequencing, an Illumina HiSeq 2500 was employed. TCRdb reran the public reads through fastp at Q25 and MiXCR, keeping productive beta chains. A single entry per CDR3 protein holds the most common genes and DNA from its merged rows. In all, the sample holds tens of thousands of distinct CDR3 sequences, and roughly 10% of those were seen once. The ten most abundant clones make up 6% to 8.5% of the sample. Sequences were obtained from PBMCs. These TCRs come from a male donor with HTLV-1-associated myelopathy (HAM/TSP).

This clonotype was picked up many times. This chain links TRBV5-1 with TRBJ2-7; D possibly uses TRBD1 or TRBD2 (5 bases each). Germline V gives CDR1 SGHRS, CDR2 YFSETQ. The V end lost 0 bases, the J end lost 2 bases, and 12 bases lay between the germline ends. The CDR3 is 15 residues long. The CDR3 nucleotides read TGCGCCAGCAGCTTGGGGCAGGGAGTTGCCTACGAGCAGTACTTC. This sequence encodes CASSLGQGVAYEQYF.

This clonotype was observed at least ten times. The gene calls are TRBV20-1 and TRBJ2-7, with 8 bases identical to TRBD1. V shed 5 bases, J shed 6 bases, and the junction held 15 bases outside the gene matches. This CDR3 is built from 15 residues. Germline V CDR1 and CDR2: DFQATT, SNEGSKA (reference sequence). The CDR3 is CSADTRTGYGFEQYF. The CDR3 nucleotides are TGCAGTGCTGATACCAGGACAGGGTATGGGTTCGAGCAGTACTTC.

This clonotype was observed many times. The rearrangement joins TRBV9 to TRBJ2-1, with TRBD2 as a possible D gene (6 bases). The ends were cut back, 0 bases at V and 0 bases at J, with 7 bases in the middle. This CDR3 has 15 amino acids. CDR1 is SGDLS, CDR2 YYNGEE, per germline. CDR3 nucleotide sequence: TGTGCCAGCAGCGTAGACGGGGGCTCCTACAATGAGCAGTTCTTC. Its protein product is CASSVDGGSYNEQFF.

This clonotype was counted many times. The V gene is TRBV9, the J gene TRBJ2-5; D is perhaps TRBD1 or TRBD2 (5 bases each). V lost 1 base and J lost 3, with 13 bases in between. Per the germline V gene, CDR1 is SGDLS and CDR2 is YYNGEE. The CDR3 is made up of 15 amino acids. The CDR3 bases are TGTGCCAGCAGCGTAATCGGGACGGCAGAAGAGACCCAGTACTTC. Translating gives CASSVIGTAEETQYF.

In its sample, this clonotype was seen many times. The chain recombines TRBV7-9 with TRBJ1-1; 7 bases are a match to TRBD1. This CDR3 contains 13 residues. The ends lost 5 bases at V and 3 bases at J; junction bases unmatched: 3. Germline CDR1 reads SEHNR; CDR2 reads FQNEAQ (reference sequence). In DNA, the CDR3 is TGTGCCAGCAGCGGACAGGCGTACACTGAAGCTTTCTTT. As protein: CASSGQAYTEAFF. Combining the CDR3 with reference TRBV7-9 and TRBJ1-1 gives the whole variable domain DTGVSQNPRHKITKRGQNVTFRCDPISEHNRLYWYRQTLGQGPEFLTYFQNEAQLEKSRLLSDRFSAERPKGSFSTLEIQRTEQGDSAMYLCASSGQAYTEAFFGQGTRLTVV.

This clonotype was detected many times. The V gene is TRBV7-2, the J gene TRBJ2-5; 9 nucleotides match TRBD2. Germline CDR1 is SGHTA and CDR2 is FQGNSA. V gave up 1 base and J gave up 5 bases; unmatched junction bases: 11. The CDR3 sequence is 17 residues long. The DNA for the CDR3 is TGTGCCAGCAGCTTAGGTTCGCGGGGGGGCGGCGGCGAGACCCAGTACTTC. The encoded protein is CASSLGSRGGGGETQYF.

In its sample, this clonotype was seen a few times. The CDR3 DNA reads as TGTGCCAGCAGCCAAGATCGAGGGGGGCTCTCTGGGGCCAACGTCCTGACTTTC. Translation gives CASSQDRGGLSGANVLTF. The J gene is TRBJ2-6, the V gene TRBV14; D tentatively fits TRBD1 or TRBD2 (6 bases each). V lost 0 bases and J 0 bases, leaving 12 bases between the germline ends. Germline CDR1 is SGHDN and CDR2 is FVKESK. The CDR3 totals 18 residues.

Concerning this clonotype: A read error is possible here, since a much larger clone lies one base away. V gene TRBV28 combines with J gene TRBJ1-5, with D possibly being TRBD1 (5 bases). Germline V gives CDR1 MDHEN, CDR2 SYDVKM. V shed 5 bases and J shed 7 bases, with 12 bases lying between them. This CDR3 has 13 amino acids. Here the CDR3 reads CASSPGEGQPQHF. The CDR3 DNA sequence: TGTGCCAGCAGTCCGGGTGAGGGGCAGCCCCAGCATTTT.

This clonotype was detected many times. V is TRBV7-2 and J is TRBJ1-1, with D uncertain. The ends were cut back, 1 base at V and 1 base at J, with 10 bases in the middle. The CDR3 has 15 residues. In germline, CDR1 is SGHTA, CDR2 FQGNSA. CDR3: CASSLGYRWNTEAFF. CDR3 DNA sequence: TGTGCCAGCAGCTTAGGGTACCGCTGGAACACTGAAGCTTTCTTT.

By share of the sample, this clonotype is medium-sized. The CDR3 DNA reads as TGTGCCAGCAGTCCAACCGGGAGCCTCACGGGCTACACCTTC. This sequence encodes CASSPTGSLTGYTF. The chain links TRBV28 to TRBJ1-2; D unclear. This CDR3 is 14 amino acids long. The ends were cut back, 5 bases at V and 8 bases at J, with 18 bases in the middle. Looked up from germline, CDR1 is MDHEN and CDR2 is SYDVKM.

This clonotype is medium-sized in the sample. J is TRBJ2-2 and V is TRBV20-1; perhaps D is TRBD1 or TRBD2 (6 bases each). Trimming took off 6 bases at V and 6 bases at J, with 23 bases between the two ends. The CDR3 contains 16 residues. Germline V gives CDR1 DFQATT, CDR2 SNEGSKA (reference sequence). Here the CDR3 reads CSADRQQGRRAGELFF. The CDR3 coding sequence is TGCAGTGCGGACCGACAACAGGGAAGGAGGGCCGGGGAGCTGTTTTTT.

This clonotype was recorded at least ten times. The rearrangement joins TRBV27 to TRBJ2-5, with D unresolved. Trimming shortened V by 5 bases and J by 8 bases, and 15 bases separated the two germline ends. CDR1 is MNHEY and CDR2 is SMNVEV in the germline V gene (reference sequence). CDR3 length equals 13 residues. As DNA, the CDR3 is TGTGCCAGCAGTCCCCCGGACCCACGCACCCAGTACTTC. It codes for CASSPPDPRTQYF.

This clonotype was seen ten or more times. The rearrangement joins TRBV20-1 to TRBJ2-7; 8 bases are a match to TRBD1. CDR1 DFQATT and CDR2 SNEGSKA come from the germline V gene (reference sequence). The CDR3 sequence is 13 residues long. The CDR3 loop reads CSPVGTGRYEQYF. Written as DNA, the CDR3 is TGCAGCCCGGTGGGGACAGGACGGTACGAGCAGTACTTC.

The sample holds a few counts of this clonotype. The rearrangement links TRBV19 to TRBJ1-5; 8 bases are shared with TRBD1. Germline V gene lookup returns CDR1 LNHDA and CDR2 SQIVND (reference sequence). J lost 6 bases, V lost 0 bases, and 7 bases had no gene match. This CDR3 region has 16 residues. In DNA, the CDR3 is TGTGCCAGTAGTATAGAAGACAGGGGTATCGGTCAGCCCCAGCATTTT. This translates into CASSIEDRGIGQPQHF.

This clonotype was seen a handful of times. The chain uses TRBV14 and TRBJ1-2; 8 bases line up with TRBD1. V was pared by 4 bases and J by 8 bases, with 9 bases of the junction left unmatched. The germline V gene encodes CDR1 SGHDN and CDR2 FVKESK. The CDR3 is 14 amino acids. As DNA, the CDR3 is TGTGCCAGCAGCCCGATGACAGGGGACGGAGGCTACACCTTC. Translation gives CASSPMTGDGGYTF.

There are many counts of this clonotype. The DNA of the CDR3 is TGTGCCAGCAGCGTAGGTGGGCAGGGTGATCGCGAGCAGTACTTC. Translating it yields CASSVGGQGDREQYF. This sequence joins TRBV9 and TRBJ2-7; tentatively, D is TRBD1 (5 bases). The V gene's germline CDR1 is SGDLS and CDR2 YYNGEE. Trimming shortened V by 0 bases and J by 6 bases, and 16 bases separated the two germline ends. This CDR3 region has 15 residues.

This clonotype has at least ten counts. The chain combines TRBV7-2 with TRBJ1-4; a possible D gene is TRBD1 (5 bases). The germline V and J ends were trimmed by 5 bases and 8 bases, with 18 bases remaining between them. Germline CDR1 SGHTA, CDR2 FQGNSA. CDR3 length: 15 residues. The DNA for the CDR3 is TGTGCCAGCAGCCTAGACGGGACTCCCTTAGAAAAACTGTTTTTT. This sequence encodes CASSLDGTPLEKLFF.

This clonotype was seen repeatedly, ten times or more. V is TRBV5-1 and J is TRBJ2-1; 11 positions agree with TRBD1. V trimming: 0 bases; J trimming: 7 bases; junction bases outside the gene matches: 6. The V gene's germline CDR1 is SGHRS and CDR2 YFSETQ. This CDR3 comprises 16 residues. The CDR3 nucleotides are TGCGCCAGCAGCTTGGACGGGACAGGGGGAATAAATGAGCAGTTCTTC. As protein: CASSLDGTGGINEQFF.